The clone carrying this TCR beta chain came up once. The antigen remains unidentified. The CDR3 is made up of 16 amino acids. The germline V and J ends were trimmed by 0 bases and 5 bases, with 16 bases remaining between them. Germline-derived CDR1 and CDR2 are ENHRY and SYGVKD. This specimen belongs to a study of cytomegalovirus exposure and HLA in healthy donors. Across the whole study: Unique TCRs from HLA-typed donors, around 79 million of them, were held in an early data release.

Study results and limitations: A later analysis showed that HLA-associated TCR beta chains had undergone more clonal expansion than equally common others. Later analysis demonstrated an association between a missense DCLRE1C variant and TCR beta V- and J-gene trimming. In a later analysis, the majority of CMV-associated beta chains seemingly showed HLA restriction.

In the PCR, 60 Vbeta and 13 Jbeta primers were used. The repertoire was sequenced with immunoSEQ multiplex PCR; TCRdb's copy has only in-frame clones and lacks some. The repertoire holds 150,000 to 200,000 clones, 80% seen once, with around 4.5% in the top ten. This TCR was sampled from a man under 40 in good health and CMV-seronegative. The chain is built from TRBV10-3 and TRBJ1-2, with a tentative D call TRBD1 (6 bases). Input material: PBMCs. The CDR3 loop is CAISESSGGARYGYTF. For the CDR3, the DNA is TGTGCCATCAGTGAGTCTTCTGGGGGGGCACGGTATGGCTACACCTTC.